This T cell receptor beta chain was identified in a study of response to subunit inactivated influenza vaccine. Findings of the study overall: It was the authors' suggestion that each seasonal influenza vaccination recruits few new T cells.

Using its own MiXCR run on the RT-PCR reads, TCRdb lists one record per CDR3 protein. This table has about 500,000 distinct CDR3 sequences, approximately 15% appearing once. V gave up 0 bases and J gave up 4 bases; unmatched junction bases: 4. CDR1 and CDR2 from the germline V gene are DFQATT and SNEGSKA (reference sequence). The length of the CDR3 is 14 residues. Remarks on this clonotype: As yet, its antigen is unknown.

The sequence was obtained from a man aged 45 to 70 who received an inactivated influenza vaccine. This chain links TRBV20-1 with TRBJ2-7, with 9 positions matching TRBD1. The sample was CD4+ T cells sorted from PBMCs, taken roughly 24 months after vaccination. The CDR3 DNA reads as TGCAGTGCTAGAGATGGGACAGGGCAGTACGAGCAGTACTTC. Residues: CSARDGTGQYEQYF.